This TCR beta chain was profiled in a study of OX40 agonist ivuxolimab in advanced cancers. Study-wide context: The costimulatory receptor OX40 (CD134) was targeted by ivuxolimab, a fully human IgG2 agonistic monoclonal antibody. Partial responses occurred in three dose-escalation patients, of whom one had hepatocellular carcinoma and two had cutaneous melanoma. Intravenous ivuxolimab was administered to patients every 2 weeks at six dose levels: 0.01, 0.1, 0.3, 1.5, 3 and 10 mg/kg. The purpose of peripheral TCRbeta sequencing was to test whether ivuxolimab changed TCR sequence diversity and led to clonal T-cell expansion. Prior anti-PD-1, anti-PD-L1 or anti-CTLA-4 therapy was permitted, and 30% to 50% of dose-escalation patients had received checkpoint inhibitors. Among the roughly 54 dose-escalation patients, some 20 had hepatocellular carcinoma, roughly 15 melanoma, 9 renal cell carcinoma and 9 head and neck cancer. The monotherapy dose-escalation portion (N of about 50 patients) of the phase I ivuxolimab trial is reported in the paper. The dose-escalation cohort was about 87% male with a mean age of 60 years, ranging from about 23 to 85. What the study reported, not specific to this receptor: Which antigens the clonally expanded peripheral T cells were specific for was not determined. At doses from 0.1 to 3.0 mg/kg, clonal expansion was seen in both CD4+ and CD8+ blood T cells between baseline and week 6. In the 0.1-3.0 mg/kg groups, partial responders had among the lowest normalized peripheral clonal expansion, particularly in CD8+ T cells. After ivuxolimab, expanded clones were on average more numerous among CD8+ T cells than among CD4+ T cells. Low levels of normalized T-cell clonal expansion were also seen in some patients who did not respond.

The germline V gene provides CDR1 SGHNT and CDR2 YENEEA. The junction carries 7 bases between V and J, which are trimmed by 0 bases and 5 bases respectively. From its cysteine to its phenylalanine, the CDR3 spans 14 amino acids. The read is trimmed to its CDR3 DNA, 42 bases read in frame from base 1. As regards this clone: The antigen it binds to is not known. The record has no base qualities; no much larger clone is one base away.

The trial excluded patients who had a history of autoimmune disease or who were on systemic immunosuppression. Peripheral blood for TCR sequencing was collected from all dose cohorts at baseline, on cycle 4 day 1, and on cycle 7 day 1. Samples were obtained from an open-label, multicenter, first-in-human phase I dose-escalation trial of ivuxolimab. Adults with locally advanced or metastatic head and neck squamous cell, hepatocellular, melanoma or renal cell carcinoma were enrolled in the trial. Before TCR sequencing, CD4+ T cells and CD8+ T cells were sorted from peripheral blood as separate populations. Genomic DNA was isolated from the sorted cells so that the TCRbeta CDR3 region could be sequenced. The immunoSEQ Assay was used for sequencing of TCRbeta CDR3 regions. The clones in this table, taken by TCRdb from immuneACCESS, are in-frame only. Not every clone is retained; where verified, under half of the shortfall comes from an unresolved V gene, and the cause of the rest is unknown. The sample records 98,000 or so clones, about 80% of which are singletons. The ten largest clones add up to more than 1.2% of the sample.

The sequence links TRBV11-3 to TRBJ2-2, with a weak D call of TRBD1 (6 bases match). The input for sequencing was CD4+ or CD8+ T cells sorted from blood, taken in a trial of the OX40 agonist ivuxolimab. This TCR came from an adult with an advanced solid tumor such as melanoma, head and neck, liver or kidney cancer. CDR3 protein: CASSLDRGTGELFF. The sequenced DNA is TGTGCCAGCAGCTTAGACAGGGGAACCGGGGAGCTGTTTTTT.